This T cell receptor (beta chain) originates from a study of blood T cell repertoires in COVID-19. Study at large: PBMCs, B-cell-depleted T cells, or T cells were the source of the cDNA or gDNA that made up the material.

The CDR3 has 13 amino acids. Unmatched junction bases numbered 5, after V lost 4 bases and J lost 3 bases. The V gene's germline CDR1 is SQVTM and CDR2 ANQGSEA. How the authors handled the data: Reference gene primer amplification gave nucleated cell count estimates. Method: immunoSEQ multiplex PCR; TCRdb's copy keeps in-frame clones and lacks some. V and J calls and clone size are those listed in that table; D and trimming were worked out from the DNA. The data contain about 530,000 clones, 70% to 90% of them singletons. This receptor was obtained from a woman aged 45-60 years with COVID-19, enrolled during active disease. The sequenced sample was peripheral blood. V and J are TRBV29-1 and TRBJ1-1; the match to TRBD1 covers 7 bases. The CDR3 here is CSVGQGPYTEAFF. CDR3 DNA sequence: TGCAGCGTTGGACAGGGCCCATACACTGAAGCTTTCTTT.